This entry lists 22 T cell receptor beta chains sequenced from one sample in a study of monozygotic twins with cystic fibrosis. Here immunoSEQ multiplex PCR was the method, and the copy in TCRdb shows in-frame clones only, minus some. The sample has roughly 32,000 clones; around 96% are singletons. The sequencing input was blood. All receptors derive from a girl aged 2 to 9 with cystic fibrosis.

This clone appeared once. CDR3 protein: CAWSVPGYEQYF. The CDR3, as DNA: TGTGCCTGGAGTGTACCTGGGTACGAGCAGTACTTC. The J gene is TRBJ2-7, the V gene TRBV30, with D hard to call. Deletions cut 0 bases from V and 4 bases from J, with 7 bases between. The CDR3 is made up of 12 amino acids. Germline V gives CDR1 GTSNPN, CDR2 SVGIG (reference sequence).

The V and J genes are TRBV9 and TRBJ2-7, with TRBD1 as a possible D gene (6 bases). There are 13 residues in the CDR3. The germline V and J ends were trimmed by 4 bases and 5 bases, with 13 bases remaining between them. In germline, CDR1 is SGDLS, CDR2 YYNGEE. This CDR3 reads CASSPRQVDEQYF. The CDR3 DNA follows: TGTGCCAGCAGCCCCCGACAGGTTGACGAGCAGTACTTC.

The V and J genes are TRBV5-4 and TRBJ1-2, with D tentatively TRBD1 (6 bases). V lost 5 bases and J 4 bases, leaving 18 bases between the germline ends. Germline V gene sequence: CDR1 SGHNT, CDR2 YYREEE (reference sequence). The CDR3 has 15 amino acids. The CDR3 nucleotides are TGTGCCAGCAGTTTAAACAGGGAAGGCCGCTATGGCTACACCTTC. Residues: CASSLNREGRYGYTF.

V gene TRBV2 combines with J gene TRBJ2-7; TRBD2 matches at 7 bases. The CDR3 is 15 residues long. The V gene's germline CDR1 is SNHLY and CDR2 FYNNEI. Trimming cost V 0 bases and J 4 bases; bases outside gene matches: 6. The CDR3 DNA sequence: TGTGCCAGCAGTGAAGCGGGGGGGACCTTGTACGAGCAGTACTTC. This sequence encodes CASSEAGGTLYEQYF.

V gene TRBV4-1 combines with J gene TRBJ2-7, with 9 bases identical to TRBD2. CDR3 length equals 15 residues. Germline V lookup: CDR1 MGHRA, CDR2 YSYEKL. Trimming at V came to 2 bases and at J to 3 bases, leaving 5 bases not matched to a gene. CDR3 sequence: CASSQPTSGYYEQYF. The CDR3 DNA is TGCGCCAGCAGCCAACCGACTAGCGGATACTACGAGCAGTACTTC.

The chain is built from TRBV19 and TRBJ1-1, with TRBD1 identical over 7 bases. J lost 2 bases, V lost 10 bases, and 13 bases had no gene match. The CDR3 covers 15 residues. Germline assignment: CDR1 LNHDA and CDR2 SQIVND (reference sequence). The CDR3 region has the DNA TGTGCCACCTCGCCGGCAGGGGGTCATAACACTGAAGCTTTCTTT. It specifies CATSPAGGHNTEAFF.

This sequence joins TRBV5-1 and TRBJ2-7; D may match TRBD1 or TRBD2 (5 bases each). Germline lookup yields CDR1 SGHRS and CDR2 YFSETQ. The CDR3 loop spans 15 amino acids. V gave up 4 bases and J gave up 2 bases, with 16 bases separating them. The CDR3 DNA follows: TGCGCCAGCAGCCTCATAGGGACCCACACCTACGAGCAGTACTTC. It codes for CASSLIGTHTYEQYF.

The chain uses TRBV19 and TRBJ1-4; D unclear. The V end lost 5 bases, the J end lost 8 bases, and 9 bases lay between the germline ends. The CDR3 is 12 residues long. Germline loops: CDR1 LNHDA, CDR2 SQIVND (reference sequence). The CDR3 nucleotides are TGTGCCAGTAGTCCCACCGACGAAAAACTGTTTTTT. Translated, it gives CASSPTDEKLFF.

This clone showed up just once. V is TRBV6-1 and J is TRBJ1-1; a weak D match, TRBD1 (5 bases). V was pared by 6 bases and J by 4 bases, with 15 bases between. The CDR3 loop spans 14 amino acids. Germline CDR1 and CDR2: MNHNS and SASEGT. In DNA, the CDR3 is TGTGCCAGCAGAGTTCAACCGGGACCCACTGAAGCTTTCTTT. Protein: CASRVQPGPTEAFF.

The genes are TRBV30 and TRBJ1-1, with D perhaps TRBD1 (5 bases). The CDR3 consists of 14 residues. With 4 bases removed from V and 0 bases from J, the gap between germline ends came to 12 bases. Germline loops: CDR1 GTSNPN, CDR2 SVGIG (reference sequence). The CDR3 sequence: CAWKKDTMNTEAFF. In DNA form, the CDR3 reads TGTGCCTGGAAAAAGGACACTATGAACACTGAAGCTTTCTTT.

The genes are TRBV5-1 and TRBJ1-1; TRBD1 agrees at 9 bases. Germline trimming cut 5 bases from V and 5 bases from J; bases unmatched to any gene: 10. CDR3 length: 15 amino acids. Per the germline V gene, CDR1 is SGHRS and CDR2 is YFSETQ. CDR3 sequence: CASSRDRVSMTEAFF. Written as DNA, the CDR3 is TGCGCCAGCAGTAGGGACAGGGTGTCGATGACTGAAGCTTTCTTT. Drawing the rest from reference TRBV5-1 and TRBJ1-1, the complete variable domain is KAGVTQTPRYLIKTRGQQVTLSCSPISGHRSVSWYQQTPGQGLQFLFEYFSETQRNKGNFPGRFSGRQFSNSRSEMNVSTLELGDSALYLCASSRDRVSMTEAFFGQGTRLTVV.

The CDR3 spells CASSPGTSGTPETQYF. CDR3 nucleotides: TGTGCCAGCAGCCCGGGGACTAGCGGAACCCCAGAGACCCAGTACTTC. This chain uses TRBV7-9 with TRBJ2-5; 11 bases map to TRBD2. Germline loops: CDR1 SEHNR, CDR2 FQNEAQ (reference sequence). The length of the CDR3 is 16 residues. After removal of 5 bases from V and 4 bases from J, the junction contained 9 bases not matched to a gene.

The chain carries TRBV6-5 and TRBJ1-2; D possibly corresponds to TRBD1 (5 bases). The germline V gene encodes CDR1 MNHEY and CDR2 SVGAGI. The CDR3 has 15 amino acids. V was clipped by 6 bases and J by 7 bases, with 21 bases between them. The CDR3 reads CASSQGPSRAFGYTF. The CDR3, as DNA: TGTGCCAGCAGCCAGGGACCTTCTAGGGCCTTTGGCTACACCTTC.

The chain links TRBV27 to TRBJ2-1, with unresolved D. The CDR3 spans 17 residues. The germline V gene encodes CDR1 MNHEY and CDR2 SMNVEV (reference sequence). V lost 5 bases and J 5 bases, leaving 22 bases between the germline ends. Written as DNA, the CDR3 is TGTGCCAGCAGTAAAGGGCGAGGAACGTACCTAGACAATGAGCAGTTCTTC. Residues: CASSKGRGTYLDNEQFF.

The chain uses TRBV30 and TRBJ2-7, with 10 bases identical to TRBD2. The germline V gene encodes CDR1 GTSNPN and CDR2 SVGIG (reference sequence). V was pared by 3 bases and J by 5 bases, with 10 bases of the junction left unmatched. The CDR3 has 15 residues. The CDR3 DNA is TGTGCCTGGAGCTTGAGCGGGAGGGCCCCCCACGAGCAGTACTTC. It translates to CAWSLSGRAPHEQYF.

V is TRBV10-3 and J is TRBJ2-1; 8 bases map to TRBD2. Germline trimming cut 6 bases from V and 1 base from J; bases unmatched to any gene: 8. Looked up from germline, CDR1 is ENHRY and CDR2 is SYGVKD. CDR3 length equals 16 residues. In DNA form, the CDR3 reads TGTGCCATCAGGGTTTCTAGCGGGTTGTCCTACAATGAGCAGTTCTTC. Its protein is CAIRVSSGLSYNEQFF.

The V gene is TRBV7-9, the J gene TRBJ1-1; D remains ambiguous. Deletions cut 4 bases from V and 6 bases from J, with 15 bases between. CDR1 and CDR2 (germline): SEHNR, FQNEAQ (reference sequence). The CDR3 extends over 14 amino acids. The DNA for the CDR3 is TGTGCCAGCAGCTATTTAAGCGGGGTACCTGAAGCTTTCTTT. Translated, it gives CASSYLSGVPEAFF.

The chain links TRBV4-1 to TRBJ2-7; the D is unclear. The length of the CDR3 is 14 residues. Germline CDR1 MGHRA, CDR2 YSYEKL. V was pared by 0 bases and J by 0 bases, with 6 bases between. The CDR3 DNA follows: TGCGCCAGCAGCCAAGACTCGGGCTCCTACGAGCAGTACTTC. This encodes CASSQDSGSYEQYF.

This rearrangement joins TRBV4-2 to TRBJ2-3; TRBD2 matches at 7 bases. V was pared by 0 bases and J by 4 bases, with 10 bases of the junction left unmatched. The CDR3 totals 17 residues. CDR1 is LGHNA and CDR2 is YNFKEQ in the germline V gene. The CDR3 is CASSQDYPGRIADTQYF. The CDR3 DNA is TGTGCCAGCAGCCAAGATTATCCCGGGAGGATTGCAGATACGCAGTATTTT.

V usage is TRBV6-6 and J usage is TRBJ2-4; tentative D call: TRBD1 (5 bases). CDR1 and CDR2 from the germline V gene are MNHNY and SVGAGI (reference sequence). Trimming pared 0 bases from V and 12 bases from J, leaving 9 bases between. The CDR3 runs to 12 residues. The CDR3 sequence is CASSYSRQNQYF. In DNA form, the CDR3 reads TGTGCCAGCAGTTACTCCAGACAGAATCAGTACTTC.

J is TRBJ1-1 and V is TRBV2; possible D gene TRBD1, 5 bases. This CDR3 has 13 amino acids. Germline CDR1 is SNHLY and CDR2 is FYNNEI. V lost 8 bases and J lost 10, with 20 bases in between. The CDR3, as DNA: TGTGCCAGCGGGAGGGGAAGCGGGATGGTAGCTTTCTTT. It yields the protein CASGRGSGMVAFF.

This chain joins TRBV5-1 and TRBJ1-1, with 10 bases that match TRBD1. V lost 0 bases and J lost 12; bases outside the gene matches: 5. Germline CDR1 and CDR2: SGHRS and YFSETQ. The CDR3 totals 13 residues. In nucleotides, the CDR3 is TGCGCCAGCAGCTTGGAAGGACAGGGGGAGTCTTTCTTT. It is translated as CASSLEGQGESFF.